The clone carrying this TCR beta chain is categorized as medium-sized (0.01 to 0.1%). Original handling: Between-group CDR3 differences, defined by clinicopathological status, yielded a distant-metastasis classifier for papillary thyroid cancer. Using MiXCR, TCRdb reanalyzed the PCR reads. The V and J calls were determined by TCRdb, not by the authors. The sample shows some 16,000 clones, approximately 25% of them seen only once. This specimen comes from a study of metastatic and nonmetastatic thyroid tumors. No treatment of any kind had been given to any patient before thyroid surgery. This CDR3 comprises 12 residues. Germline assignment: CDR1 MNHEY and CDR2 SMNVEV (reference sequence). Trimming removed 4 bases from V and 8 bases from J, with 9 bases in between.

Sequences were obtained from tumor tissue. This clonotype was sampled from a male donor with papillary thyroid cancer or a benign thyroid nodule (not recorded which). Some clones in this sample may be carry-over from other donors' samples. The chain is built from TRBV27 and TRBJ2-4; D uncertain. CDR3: CASSYDGDIQYF. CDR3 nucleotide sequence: TGTGCCAGCAGTTATGATGGGGACATTCAGTACTTC.